These 30 T cell receptor beta chains came from one sample sequenced in a study of cytomegalovirus exposure and HLA in healthy donors. The PCR had 60 Vbeta and 13 Jbeta primers. Produced via immunoSEQ multiplex PCR; TCRdb's table is partial and in-frame only. The sample yields approximately 110,000 clones, 65% seen once. The source material was PBMCs. These receptor sequences come from a man aged 25 to 40 in good health and CMV-seropositive.

J is TRBJ2-7 and V is TRBV9; 9 bases map to TRBD2. Trimming at V came to 0 bases and at J to 0 bases, leaving 4 bases not matched to a gene. This CDR3 has 16 residues. The germline V gene encodes CDR1 SGDLS and CDR2 YYNGEE. CDR3 DNA: TGTGCCAGCAGCGTAGAGGCGGGGGGGAGCTCCTACGAGCAGTACTTC. Translated: CASSVEAGGSSYEQYF. Based on the CDR3 plus reference TRBV9 and TRBJ2-7, the full variable domain is DSGVTQTPKHLITATGQRVTLRCSPRSGDLSVYWYQQSLDQGLQFLIQYYNGEERAKGNILERFSAQQFPDLHSELNLSSLELGDSALYFCASSVEAGGSSYEQYFGPGTRLTVT.

This chain connects TRBV29-1 to TRBJ1-6; possible D gene TRBD1, 5 bases. Looked up from germline, CDR1 is SQVTM and CDR2 is ANQGSEA. The V end lost 5 bases, the J end lost 10 bases, and 15 bases lay between the germline ends. CDR3 size: 13 residues. The chain's CDR3 is CSVSPGGESPLHF. CDR3 nucleotides: TGCAGCGTTTCTCCCGGGGGTGAGTCACCCCTCCACTTT.

The J gene is TRBJ2-5, the V gene TRBV5-1; 10 bases are shared with TRBD1. Matching the DNA end better, TRBJ2-7 makes the J call doubtful. Per the germline V gene, CDR1 is SGHRS and CDR2 is YFSETQ. The CDR3 contains 16 residues. The CDR3: CASSGGLGTGAYEQYF. CDR3 coding DNA: TGCGCCAGCAGCGGGGGGCTTGGGACAGGGGCCTACGAGCAGTACTTC.

The J gene is TRBJ2-1, the V gene TRBV5-1; 12 nucleotides line up with TRBD2. V gave up 4 bases and J gave up 7 bases; unmatched junction bases: 9. Per the germline V gene, CDR1 is SGHRS and CDR2 is YFSETQ. This CDR3 is 16 amino acids long. The CDR3 DNA reads TGCGCCAGCAGCACGGCCGGGACTAGCGGGTGGAATGAGCAGTTCTTC. Translating it yields CASSTAGTSGWNEQFF.

This clone turned up a few times. The chain employs TRBV27 and TRBJ1-2, with 9 bases identical to TRBD1. The CDR3 sequence is 17 residues long. V lost 6 bases, J lost 8 bases, and 19 bases stayed unmatched. In germline, CDR1 is MNHEY, CDR2 SMNVEV (reference sequence). For the CDR3, the DNA is TGTGCCAGCAGAAACCCCCGTAGGACAGGGGTTCTGGGGGGCTACACCTTC. This gives the protein CASRNPRRTGVLGGYTF.

The chain has TRBV7-9 and TRBJ2-5, with TRBD2 matching over 10 bases. The better agreement between TRBJ2-7 and the DNA end casts doubt on the J call. The CDR3 runs to 14 residues. The germline CDR1 and CDR2 sequences are SEHNR and FQNEAQ (reference sequence). This CDR3 reads CASSTPSGGYEQYF. The CDR3 bases are TGTGCCAGCAGCACCCCTAGCGGGGGCTACGAGCAGTACTTC.

The CDR3 region has the DNA TGTGCCAGCAGCTTTCCAGACAGGGTCGAAGCTTTCTTT. The encoded protein is CASSFPDRVEAFF. The V call is TRBV5-5, the J call TRBJ1-1, with 7 bases fitting TRBD1. V dropped 2 bases and J dropped 8; count of bases not matched to a gene: 6. CDR1 and CDR2 (germline): SGHKS, YYEKEE (reference sequence). The CDR3 is 13 residues long.

The J gene is TRBJ1-2, the V gene TRBV18; 10 bases match TRBD1. Trimming took 5 bases from V and 4 from J; bases not matched to a gene: 7. The V gene's germline CDR1 is KGHSH and CDR2 LQKENI. The CDR3 covers 15 residues. The CDR3 region has the DNA TGTGCCAGCTCATCCCCGGGACAGGGGCTCTATGGCTACACCTTC. Encoded protein: CASSSPGQGLYGYTF.

CDR3 bases: TGCGCCAGCAGCCCCGGACTAGCGGGGGGGCGTTCGGCTGAGCAGTTCTTC. It codes for CASSPGLAGGRSAEQFF. V usage is TRBV5-1 and J usage is TRBJ2-1; 15 bases agree with TRBD2. V dropped 4 bases and J dropped 9; count of bases not matched to a gene: 11. This CDR3 comprises 17 residues. CDR1 is SGHRS and CDR2 is YFSETQ in the germline V gene.

The chain couples TRBV7-6 to TRBJ2-5; D might be TRBD1 (5 bases). CDR1 and CDR2 from the germline V gene are SGHVS and FNYEAQ. CDR3 size: 15 residues. V lost 0 bases and J lost 3, with 11 bases in between. CDR3 amino acids: CASSLAGQREETQYF. As DNA, the CDR3 is TGTGCCAGCAGCTTAGCGGGGCAGCGAGAAGAGACCCAGTACTTC.

This clone showed up just a few times. This sequence joins TRBV11-2 and TRBJ2-5, with a tentative D call TRBD1 (6 bases). V lost 4 bases and J lost 3, with 9 bases in between. The CDR3 covers 13 residues. The germline V gene encodes CDR1 SGHAT and CDR2 FQNNGV. The CDR3, as DNA: TGTGCCAGCAGCTCATACAGGGAAGAGACCCAGTACTTC. Residues: CASSSYREETQYF.

The gene calls are TRBV5-1 and TRBJ2-5; 14 bases match TRBD2. In germline, CDR1 is SGHRS, CDR2 YFSETQ. This CDR3 contains 15 residues. V lost 7 bases, J lost 4 bases, and 6 bases stayed unmatched. The CDR3 sequence is CASWGLAGARETQYF. The CDR3 DNA sequence: TGCGCCAGCTGGGGACTAGCGGGGGCACGAGAGACCCAGTACTTC.

This clone was observed a handful of times. V is TRBV5-1 and J is TRBJ1-5; the match to TRBD1 covers 11 bases. There are 15 residues in the CDR3. Germline V gene sequence: CDR1 SGHRS, CDR2 YFSETQ. The ends lost 4 bases at V and 5 bases at J; junction bases unmatched: 5. CDR3 DNA: TGCGCCAGCAGCCTGTGGACAGGGGGCGATCAGCCCCAGCATTTT. As protein: CASSLWTGGDQPQHF.

The V gene is TRBV7-6, the J gene TRBJ1-3; D remains unclear. From germline, CDR1 is SGHVS and CDR2 FNYEAQ. V was shortened by 5 bases and J by 3 bases, with 8 bases between the two germline ends. The CDR3 consists of 13 residues. The CDR3 sequence: CASSPNGGNTIYF. The CDR3 DNA sequence: TGTGCCAGCAGCCCCAACGGTGGAAACACCATATATTTT.

In its sample, this clone was seen a few times. CDR3 in DNA: TGTGCCACCAGCAGGGATGACAGGGCTGGAAACACCATATATTTT. Its protein product is CATSRDDRAGNTIYF. V is TRBV15 and J is TRBJ1-3; 7 bases align to TRBD1. The CDR3 spans 15 residues. The junction had 4 bases not matched to a gene; V was cut back by 3 bases and J by 2 bases. CDR1 and CDR2 (germline): LNHNV, YYDKDF (reference sequence). The full variable domain, with the rest looked up from reference TRBV15 and TRBJ1-3, is DAMVIQNPRYQVTQFGKPVTLSCSQTLNHNVMYWYQQKSSQAPKLLFHYYDKDFNNEADTPDNFQSRRPNTSFCFLDIRSPGLGDTAMYLCATSRDDRAGNTIYFGEGSWLTVV.

The table lists this clone with a count of one. This sequence joins TRBV5-1 and TRBJ2-3, with 10 bases lining up with TRBD2. The CDR3 contains 17 residues. V gave up 3 bases and J gave up 5 bases; unmatched junction bases: 12. Germline values: CDR1 SGHRS, CDR2 YFSETQ. CDR3 nucleotides: TGCGCCAGCAGCTCTCAAGGAACTAGCGGGGCTGGAGATACGCAGTATTTT. Protein sequence: CASSSQGTSGAGDTQYF.

The chain combines TRBV7-9 with TRBJ1-1; maybe TRBD1 (6 bases). CDR3 length: 17 amino acids. Trimming removed 1 base from V and 5 bases from J, with 20 bases in between. CDR1 SEHNR and CDR2 FQNEAQ come from the germline V gene (reference sequence). CDR3 coding DNA: TGTGCCAGCAGCTTAGACCCCTGGTACAGGGTAGGAACTGAAGCTTTCTTT. Its translation: CASSLDPWYRVGTEAFF.

The chain recombines TRBV4-1 with TRBJ2-5, with D possibly TRBD2 on 6 matching bases. There are 14 residues in the CDR3. Per germline, CDR1 MGHRA and CDR2 YSYEKL. Deletions cut 2 bases from V and 0 bases from J, with 7 bases between. This CDR3 reads CASSQREDQETQYF. The CDR3 coding sequence is TGCGCCAGCAGCCAAAGGGAGGACCAAGAGACCCAGTACTTC.

V and J are TRBV10-3 and TRBJ1-2; no firm D call. Trimming took 0 bases from V and 8 from J, leaving 10 bases between them. Per germline, CDR1 ENHRY and CDR2 SYGVKD. CDR3 length equals 13 residues. In DNA, the CDR3 is TGTGCCATCAGTGAGTCCGGGGATAGAGGCTACACCTTC. Translating it yields CAISESGDRGYTF.

The chain couples TRBV11-1 to TRBJ1-1, with 7 positions matching TRBD1. The trim removed 0 bases at V and 0 bases at J, leaving 1 base unmatched. Germline values: CDR1 SGHAT, CDR2 FQDESV (reference sequence). This CDR3 is 15 amino acids long. The CDR3 protein is CASSLAQGLNTEAFF. In DNA, the CDR3 is TGTGCCAGCAGCTTAGCACAGGGGTTGAACACTGAAGCTTTCTTT.

V is TRBV2 and J is TRBJ2-7, with 8 positions matching TRBD1. Trimming cost V 1 base and J 7 bases; bases outside gene matches: 3. The CDR3 runs to 13 residues. From germline, CDR1 is SNHLY and CDR2 FYNNEI. CDR3 sequence: CASSEVRGLEQYF. The CDR3 bases are TGTGCCAGCAGTGAAGTCAGGGGGCTTGAGCAGTACTTC.

The chain couples TRBV27 to TRBJ1-2; a weak D match, TRBD1 (6 bases). Germline-derived CDR1 and CDR2 are MNHEY and SMNVEV (reference sequence). V dropped 8 bases and J dropped 7 bases, with 17 bases sitting between them. The CDR3 is 13 amino acids. The CDR3 DNA reads as TGTGCCAGCTCTCCGGGGGGCAAGAGTGGCTACACCTTC. It translates to CASSPGGKSGYTF.

This chain uses TRBV28 with TRBJ2-7; 8 bases are a match to TRBD1. Looked up from germline, CDR1 is MDHEN and CDR2 is SYDVKM. The CDR3 consists of 14 residues. J lost 6 bases, V lost 7 bases, and 11 bases had no gene match. CDR3 sequence (DNA): TGTGCCAGCACCCCGGGACAGGTCATGGGCGAGCAGTACTTC. This encodes CASTPGQVMGEQYF.

The chain has TRBV2 and TRBJ1-3; unclear D gene. This CDR3 is built from 14 residues. Trimming stripped 11 bases from V and 0 bases from J, with 14 bases between. In germline, CDR1 is SNHLY, CDR2 FYNNEI. This chain's CDR3 is CAGRSGSSGNTIYF. Here the CDR3 DNA reads TGTGCCGGGAGGTCGGGGAGCTCTGGAAACACCATATATTTT.

In its sample, this clone was seen a few times. The chain carries TRBV5-1 and TRBJ2-5; 8 positions agree with TRBD1. J gave up 5 bases and V 3 bases, and 12 bases lay outside the gene matches. The CDR3 extends over 16 amino acids. Looked up from germline, CDR1 is SGHRS and CDR2 is YFSETQ. The CDR3 is CASSSKQGAEGETQYF. The DNA of the CDR3 is TGCGCCAGCAGCTCCAAGCAGGGGGCTGAGGGTGAGACCCAGTACTTC.

A few counts support this clone. V gene TRBV27 combines with J gene TRBJ1-6; 12 bases fit TRBD1. The germline CDR1 and CDR2 sequences are MNHEY and SMNVEV (reference sequence). CDR3 length: 17 amino acids. The V segment lost 3 bases and the J segment 9 bases; nucleotides outside the gene matches: 9. Written as DNA, the CDR3 is TGTGCCAGCAGTTTCCGGGACAGGGGGCTTATGAGTTCACCCCTCCACTTT. Translation: CASSFRDRGLMSSPLHF.

The rearrangement uses TRBV9 and TRBJ2-6; 7 bases agree with TRBD1. Trimming at V came to 4 bases and at J to 2 bases, leaving 9 bases not matched to a gene. In germline, CDR1 is SGDLS, CDR2 YYNGEE. CDR3 size: 17 residues. The CDR3 DNA is TGTGCCAGCAGCATGGACAGGAGTAAGGCTGGGGCCAACGTCCTGACTTTC. Its protein product is CASSMDRSKAGANVLTF.

CDR3 in DNA: TGTGCCTGGAGTGTACAACCACACACCGGGGAGCTGTTTTTT. Residues: CAWSVQPHTGELFF. V and J are TRBV30 and TRBJ2-2; D gene ambiguous. Germline V gene sequence: CDR1 GTSNPN, CDR2 SVGIG (reference sequence). The CDR3 loop spans 14 amino acids. Deletions cut 0 bases from V and 3 bases from J, with 8 bases between.

V gene TRBV7-9 combines with J gene TRBJ2-5; TRBD1 matches at 9 bases. CDR3 length: 14 amino acids. In germline, CDR1 is SEHNR, CDR2 FQNEAQ (reference sequence). V shed 5 bases and J 2 bases; nucleotides not matched to a gene: 3. This chain's CDR3 is CASSQGTGQETQYF. CDR3 DNA: TGTGCCAGCAGCCAAGGGACAGGGCAAGAGACCCAGTACTTC.

The V and J genes are TRBV6-1 and TRBJ1-5, with a tentative D call TRBD1 (6 bases). The CDR3 totals 14 residues. V was clipped by 7 bases and J by 1 base, with 11 bases between them. Germline V gene data show CDR1 as MNHNS and CDR2 as SASEGT. The DNA for the CDR3 is TGTGCCAGCATTTCAGGGGCGAGCAATCAGCCCCAGCATTTT. As protein: CASISGASNQPQHF.